What follows are 3 T cell receptor beta chains derived from one specimen sequenced in a study of identical twins. Using its own MiXCR run on the 5' RACE reads, TCRdb lists one record per CDR3 protein. The table includes roughly 1,500,000 distinct CDR3 sequences, roughly 35% detected once. Sequencing was done on a sample of cord blood. These receptors were taken from a newborn girl in good health.

In its sample, this clonotype was seen a few times. The rearrangement links TRBV28 to TRBJ2-1; 10 nucleotides align to TRBD2. From germline, CDR1 is MDHEN and CDR2 SYDVKM. J was trimmed by 15 bases and V by 3 bases; bases with no gene match: 5. This CDR3 has 12 residues. Here the CDR3 DNA reads TGTGCCAGCAGTTTTGTTGCTAGCGGGAGGTTCTTC. This codes for CASSFVASGRFF.

The V call is TRBV30, the J call TRBJ1-5; D unclear. Germline V gives CDR1 GTSNPN, CDR2 SVGIG (reference sequence). Trimming left V 2 bases short and J 5 bases short, with 16 bases between. The CDR3 has 15 amino acids. The DNA of the CDR3 is TGTGCCTGGAGTCCGTTTGACGATTACTATCAGCCCCAGCATTTT. Its protein is CAWSPFDDYYQPQHF.

The chain is built from TRBV6-1 and TRBJ2-3; D gene unclear. Trimming cost V 5 bases and J 6 bases, with 9 bases left between them. There are 12 residues in the CDR3. Germline CDR1 is MNHNS and CDR2 is SASEGT. The CDR3 DNA is TGTGCCAGCAGTCCCTCCCACGATACGCAGTATTTT. This translates into CASSPSHDTQYF.